This T cell receptor beta chain was captured in a study of blood T cell repertoires in COVID-19. Looking at the study overall: Italy, Spain and the United States were the sources of the convalescent and acute COVID-19 samples. PBMCs, B-cell-depleted T cells, or T cells were the source of the cDNA or gDNA that made up the material.

Losses at the gene ends were 0 bases for V and 0 bases for J; bases not matched to a gene: 6. CDR3 length: 17 amino acids. Study processing details: By means of reference gene primer amplification, nucleated cell counts were estimated. Using immunoSEQ multiplex PCR, the repertoire was profiled, and TCRdb retains in-frame clones only, with some absent. The D gene and trimming were derived from the DNA, and the V and J assignments and clone size from that table. The repertoire holds 50,000 or so clones, with over 70% as singletons. The specimen was peripheral blood. The source is a man between 65 and 85 years old with acute or convalescent COVID-19. V gene TRBV5-3 combines with J gene TRBJ2-1; 7 nucleotides align to TRBD1. TRBV5-3 is known as an ORF, though its function is uncertain. CDR3 DNA sequence: TGTGCCAGAAGCTTGGCCGGGACAGCATCCTCCTACAATGAGCAGTTCTTC. Encoded protein: CARSLAGTASSYNEQFF.